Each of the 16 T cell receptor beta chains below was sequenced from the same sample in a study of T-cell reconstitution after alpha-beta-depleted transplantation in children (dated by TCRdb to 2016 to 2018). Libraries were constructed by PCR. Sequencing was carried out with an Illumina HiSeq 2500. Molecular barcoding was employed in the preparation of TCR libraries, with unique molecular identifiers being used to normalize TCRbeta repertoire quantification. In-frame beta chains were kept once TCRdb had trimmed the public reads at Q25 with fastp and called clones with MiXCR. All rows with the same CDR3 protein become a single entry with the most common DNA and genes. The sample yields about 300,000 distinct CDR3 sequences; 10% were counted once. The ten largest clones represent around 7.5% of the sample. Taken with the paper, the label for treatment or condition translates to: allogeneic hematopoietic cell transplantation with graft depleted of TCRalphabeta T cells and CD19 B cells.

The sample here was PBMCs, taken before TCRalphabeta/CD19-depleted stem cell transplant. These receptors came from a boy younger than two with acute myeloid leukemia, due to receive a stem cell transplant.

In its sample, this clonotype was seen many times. The CDR3 loop is CASSYKAGVVDEQFF. CDR3 DNA sequence: TGTGCCAGCAGCTATAAAGCGGGAGTAGTGGATGAGCAGTTCTTC. The chain employs TRBV12-3 or TRBV12-4 and TRBJ2-1; 8 bases fit TRBD2. V lost 6 bases and J lost 8; bases outside the gene matches: 12. This CDR3 is built from 15 residues.

CDR3 coding DNA: TGTGCCAGCAGCTTTACCACCGGGACCCGATCTTACGAGCAGTACTTC. Translated: CASSFTTGTRSYEQYF. This chain joins TRBV7-8 and TRBJ2-7; D assignment may be TRBD1 or TRBD2 (5 bases each). CDR3 length equals 16 residues. Germline CDR1 SGHVS, CDR2 FQNEAQ. The V end lost 3 bases, the J end lost 4 bases, and 19 bases lay between the germline ends.

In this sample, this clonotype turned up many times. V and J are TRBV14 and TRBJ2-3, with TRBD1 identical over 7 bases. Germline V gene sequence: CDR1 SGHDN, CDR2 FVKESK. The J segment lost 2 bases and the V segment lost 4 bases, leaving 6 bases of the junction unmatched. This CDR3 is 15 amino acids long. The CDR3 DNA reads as TGTGCCAGCAGCCGAGGGACAGCTCTCACAGATACGCAGTATTTT. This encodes CASSRGTALTDTQYF.

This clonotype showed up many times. This CDR3 reads CASSLQSLSSSYNEQFF. The CDR3 nucleotides read TGTGCCAGCAGCTTACAATCGCTTTCGAGCTCCTACAATGAGCAGTTCTTC. The chain carries TRBV7-8 and TRBJ2-1; D gene uncertain. V dropped 2 bases and J dropped 0 bases, with 14 bases sitting between them. The CDR3 length is 17 residues. CDR1 is SGHVS, CDR2 FQNEAQ, per germline.

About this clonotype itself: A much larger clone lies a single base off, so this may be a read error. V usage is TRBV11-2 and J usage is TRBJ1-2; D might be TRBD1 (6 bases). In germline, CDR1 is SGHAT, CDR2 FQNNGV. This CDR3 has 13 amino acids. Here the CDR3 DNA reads TGTGCCAGCAGCCTACAGGGCAGCTATGGCTACAACTTC. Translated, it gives CASSLQGSYGYNF.

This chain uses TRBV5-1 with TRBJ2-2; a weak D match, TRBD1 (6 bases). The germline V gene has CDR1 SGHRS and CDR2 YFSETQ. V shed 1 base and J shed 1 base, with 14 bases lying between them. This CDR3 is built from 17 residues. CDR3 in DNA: TGCGCCAGCAGCTTGCCTTACACAGGGATGAACACCGGGGAGCTGTTTTTT. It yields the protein CASSLPYTGMNTGELFF.

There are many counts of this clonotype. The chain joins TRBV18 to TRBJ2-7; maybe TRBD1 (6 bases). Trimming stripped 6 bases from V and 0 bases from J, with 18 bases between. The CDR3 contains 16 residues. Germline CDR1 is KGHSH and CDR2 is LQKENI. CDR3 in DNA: TGTGCCAGCTCGATAAACGGACAGCGCAGCTCCTACGAGCAGTACTTC. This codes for CASSINGQRSSYEQYF.

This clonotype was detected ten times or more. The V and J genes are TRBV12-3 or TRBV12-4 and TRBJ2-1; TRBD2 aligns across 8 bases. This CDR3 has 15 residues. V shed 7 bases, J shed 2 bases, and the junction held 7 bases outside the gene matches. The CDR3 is CASTVGGGTYNEQFF. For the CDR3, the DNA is TGTGCCAGCACCGTTGGCGGGGGGACCTACAATGAGCAGTTCTTC.

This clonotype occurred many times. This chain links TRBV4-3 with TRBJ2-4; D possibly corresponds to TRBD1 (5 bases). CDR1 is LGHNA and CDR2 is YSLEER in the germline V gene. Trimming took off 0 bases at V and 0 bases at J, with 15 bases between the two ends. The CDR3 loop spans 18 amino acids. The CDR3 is CASSQDFVQGIAKNIQYF. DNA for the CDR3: TGCGCCAGCAGCCAAGATTTCGTTCAGGGCATAGCCAAAAACATTCAGTACTTC.

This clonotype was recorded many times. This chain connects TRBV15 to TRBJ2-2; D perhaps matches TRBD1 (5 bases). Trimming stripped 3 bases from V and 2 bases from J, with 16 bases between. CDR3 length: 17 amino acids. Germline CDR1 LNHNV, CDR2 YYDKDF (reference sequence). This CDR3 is CATSSTRQLGNTGELFF. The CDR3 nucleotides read TGTGCCACCAGCAGTACCCGACAGTTGGGAAACACCGGGGAGCTGTTTTTT.

CDR3 in amino acids: CASSPRGKGGTDTQYF. The CDR3 DNA is TGTGCCAGCAGCCCCCGAGGGAAGGGGGGGACAGATACGCAGTATTTT. The chain couples TRBV13 to TRBJ2-3; D may be TRBD2 (7 bases). Trimming shortened V by 5 bases and J by 3 bases, and 18 bases separated the two germline ends. In germline, CDR1 is PRHDT, CDR2 FYEKMQ (reference sequence). The CDR3 loop spans 16 amino acids.

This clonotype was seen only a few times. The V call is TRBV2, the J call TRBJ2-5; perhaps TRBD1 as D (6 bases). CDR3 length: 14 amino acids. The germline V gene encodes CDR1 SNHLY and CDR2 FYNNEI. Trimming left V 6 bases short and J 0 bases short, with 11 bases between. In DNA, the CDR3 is TGTGCCAGCAGAGCCGACAGGTACCAAGAGACCCAGTACTTC. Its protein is CASRADRYQETQYF.

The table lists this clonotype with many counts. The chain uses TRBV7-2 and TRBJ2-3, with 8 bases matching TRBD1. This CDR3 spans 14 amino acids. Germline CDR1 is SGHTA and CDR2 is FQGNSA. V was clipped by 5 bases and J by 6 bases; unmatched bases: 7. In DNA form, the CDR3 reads TGTGCCAGCAGCCGCGGGACAGGAGGGGATACGCAGTATTTT. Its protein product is CASSRGTGGDTQYF. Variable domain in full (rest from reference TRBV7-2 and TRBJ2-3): GAGVSQSPSNKVTEKGKDVELRCDPISGHTALYWYRQSLGQGLEFLIYFQGNSAPDKSGLPSDRFSAERTGGSVSTLTIQRTQQEDSAVYLCASSRGTGGDTQYFGPGTRLTVL.

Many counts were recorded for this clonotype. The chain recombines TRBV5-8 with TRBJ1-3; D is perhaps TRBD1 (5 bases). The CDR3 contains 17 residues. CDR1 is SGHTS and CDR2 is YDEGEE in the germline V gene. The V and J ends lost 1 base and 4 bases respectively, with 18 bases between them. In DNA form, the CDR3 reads TGTGCCAGCAGCTTGCTCTTCGTCGGGGGAGCCGGAAACACCATATATTTT. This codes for CASSLLFVGGAGNTIYF.

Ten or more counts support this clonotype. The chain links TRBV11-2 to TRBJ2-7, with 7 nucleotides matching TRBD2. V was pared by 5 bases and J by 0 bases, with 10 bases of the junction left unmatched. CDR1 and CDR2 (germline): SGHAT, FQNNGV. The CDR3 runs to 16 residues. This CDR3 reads CASSLGLVMSSYEQYF. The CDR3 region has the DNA TGTGCCAGCAGCCTAGGACTAGTGATGAGCTCCTACGAGCAGTACTTC. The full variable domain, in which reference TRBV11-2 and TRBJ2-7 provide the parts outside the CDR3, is EAGVAQSPRYKIIEKRQSVAFWCNPISGHATLYWYQQILGQGPKLLIQFQNNGVVDDSQLPKDRFSAERLKGVDSTLKIQPAKLEDSAVYLCASSLGLVMSSYEQYFGPGTRLTVT.

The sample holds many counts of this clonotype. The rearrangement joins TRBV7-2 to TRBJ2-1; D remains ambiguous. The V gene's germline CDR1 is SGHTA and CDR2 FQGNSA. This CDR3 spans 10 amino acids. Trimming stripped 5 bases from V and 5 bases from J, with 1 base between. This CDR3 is CASSHNEQFF. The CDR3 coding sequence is TGTGCCAGCAGCCACAATGAGCAGTTCTTC. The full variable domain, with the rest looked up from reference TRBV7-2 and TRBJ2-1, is GAGVSQSPSNKVTEKGKDVELRCDPISGHTALYWYRQSLGQGLEFLIYFQGNSAPDKSGLPSDRFSAERTGGSVSTLTIQRTQQEDSAVYLCASSHNEQFFGPGTRLTVL.